The 28 T cell receptor beta chains below all came from one sample that was sequenced in a study of blood T cell repertoires in COVID-19. Generated by immunoSEQ multiplex PCR, the TCRdb table keeps only in-frame clones and is missing some. Here the sample spans 390,000 or so clones, 87% being singletons. The specimen sequenced was PBMCs or T cells enriched from blood (not recorded which). The receptor source for this set is a woman in her forties or fifties who had recovered from COVID-19.

This chain joins TRBV6-1 and TRBJ2-7, with D maybe TRBD2 (5 bases). The CDR3 spans 15 residues. V was pared by 2 bases and J by 3 bases, with 14 bases between. Germline V lookup: CDR1 MNHNS, CDR2 SASEGT. In DNA form, the CDR3 reads TGTGCCAGCAGTGAAAACGAAGGAGGACTCTACGAGCAGTACTTC. Translated: CASSENEGGLYEQYF.

The chain combines TRBV4-2 with TRBJ1-2; no clear D gene. V was clipped by 0 bases and J by 5 bases, with 7 bases between them. The CDR3 length is 13 residues. CDR1 LGHNA and CDR2 YNFKEQ come from the germline V gene. The CDR3 region is CASSQDYSYGYTF. The DNA for the CDR3 is TGTGCCAGCAGCCAAGATTACTCGTATGGCTACACCTTC.

The chain employs TRBV28 and TRBJ1-2; a weak D match, TRBD1 (6 bases). V shed 2 bases and J shed 8 bases, with 15 bases lying between them. Germline V gene data show CDR1 as MDHEN and CDR2 as SYDVKM. The CDR3 length is 14 residues. The CDR3, as DNA: TGTGCCAGCAGTTTAGCGGGGGGCTTTAAAGGCTACACCTTC. Protein: CASSLAGGFKGYTF.

This chain connects TRBV11-3 to TRBJ2-1, with TRBD2 matching 11 bases. V was clipped by 1 base and J by 7 bases; unmatched bases: 3. From germline, CDR1 is SGHNT and CDR2 YENEEA. The CDR3 consists of 15 residues. The CDR3 region has the DNA TGTGCCAGCAGCTTAGTAGCGGGGGGGATAAATGAGCAGTTCTTC. This encodes CASSLVAGGINEQFF.

The V call is TRBV6-5, the J call TRBJ2-7; weak D call: TRBD1 (6 bases). The V and J ends lost 8 bases and 6 bases respectively, with 17 bases between them. In germline, CDR1 is MNHEY, CDR2 SVGAGI. The CDR3 has 13 residues. CDR3 bases: TGTGCCAGCGGGAAATACAGGGTTGGCGAGCAGTACTTC. This sequence encodes CASGKYRVGEQYF.

The J gene is TRBJ1-3, the V gene TRBV19; D is ambiguous. The CDR3 contains 14 residues. Trimming shortened V by 5 bases and J by 3 bases, and 11 bases separated the two germline ends. Germline V gene lookup returns CDR1 LNHDA and CDR2 SQIVND (reference sequence). The CDR3, as DNA: TGTGCCAGTAGTTTTGGAGGGTTTGGAAACACCATATATTTT. Amino acids: CASSFGGFGNTIYF.

This chain connects TRBV10-3 to TRBJ2-6; 7 bases match TRBD1. V trimming: 7 bases; J trimming: 2 bases; junction bases outside the gene matches: 11. The CDR3 runs to 17 residues. Germline CDR1 and CDR2: ENHRY and SYGVKD. CDR3 coding DNA: TGTGCCATCAAGGCGTACAGGGGCTCACCTGGGGCCAACGTCCTGACTTTC. This encodes CAIKAYRGSPGANVLTF.

CDR3 DNA: TGTGCCTGGAGTGCCCCGACAGGACTTAATTCACCCCTCCACTTT. Translated: CAWSAPTGLNSPLHF. The chain carries TRBV30 and TRBJ1-6; D is perhaps TRBD1 (6 bases). The germline V and J ends were trimmed by 1 base and 6 bases, with 13 bases remaining between them. From germline, CDR1 is GTSNPN and CDR2 SVGIG (reference sequence). The CDR3 consists of 15 residues.

This clone has just a few counts. The chain couples TRBV6-2 or TRBV6-3 to TRBJ1-4; TRBD1 matches 9 bases. Germline V gene lookup returns CDR1 MNHEY and CDR2 SVGEGT. With V trimmed by 0 bases and J by 5 bases, 4 bases remained unmatched. The CDR3 is 16 amino acids. The CDR3 protein is CASSYSAGQGNEKLFF. The CDR3 coding sequence is TGTGCCAGCAGTTACTCAGCGGGACAGGGAAATGAAAAACTGTTTTTT.

This chain's CDR3 is CASSGQLNYGYTF. The DNA of the CDR3 is TGCGCCAGCAGTGGACAGCTTAACTATGGCTACACCTTC. The chain uses TRBV10-2 and TRBJ1-2; D possibly corresponds to TRBD1 (5 bases). V lost 4 bases to trimming and J lost 1 base, with 7 bases between them. Germline CDR1 reads WSHSY; CDR2 reads SAAADI. The CDR3 runs to 13 residues.

On this clone: A read error may account for a junction end that differs from germline. The V call is TRBV16, the J call TRBJ1-4, with a possible D match to TRBD1 (6 bases). Germline-derived CDR1 and CDR2 are KGHSY and FQNENV. The CDR3 is made up of 14 amino acids. CDR3 nucleotides: TGTGCCAGCAGTCACAGGGAAGCTAATGAAAAACTTTTTTTT. Translation: CASSHREANEKLFF.

The chain carries TRBV4-1 and TRBJ1-5; weak D call: TRBD1 (5 bases). V shed 3 bases and J shed 6 bases, with 12 bases lying between them. This CDR3 region has 14 residues. CDR1 is MGHRA and CDR2 is YSYEKL in the germline V gene. The CDR3 nucleotides read TGCGCCAGCAGCCATCAGGGTGATGGTCAGCCCCAGCATTTT. Translated, it gives CASSHQGDGQPQHF.

CDR3 sequence (DNA): TGTGCCAGCAGTCTTAGACAGGGACTCTTCTCTGGGGCCAACGTCCTGACTTTC. Translation gives CASSLRQGLFSGANVLTF. The chain employs TRBV27 and TRBJ2-6, with a tentative D call TRBD1 (7 bases). The CDR3 is 18 residues long. V was clipped by 5 bases and J by 0 bases, with 17 bases between them. Germline V CDR1 and CDR2: MNHEY, SMNVEV (reference sequence).

This chain links TRBV15 with TRBJ1-3, with D tentatively TRBD1 (6 bases). Germline CDR1 LNHNV, CDR2 YYDKDF (reference sequence). V lost 4 bases, J lost 2 bases, and 9 bases lay in between. This CDR3 has 14 amino acids. CDR3: CATSTGAPGNTIYF. The CDR3 coding sequence is TGTGCCACCAGCACAGGGGCACCTGGAAACACCATATATTTT.

The chain is built from TRBV4-1 and TRBJ2-3, with no clear D. Trimming cost V 0 bases and J 2 bases, with 6 bases left between them. Germline V lookup: CDR1 MGHRA, CDR2 YSYEKL. CDR3 size: 14 residues. The CDR3 bases are TGCGCCAGCAGCCAAGATCAGATCACAGATACGCAGTATTTT. Translating gives CASSQDQITDTQYF.

The CDR3 bases are TGTGCCAGCAGTTTATCGACGGGACCCGGGACAGTGGCGCAGTATTTT. The encoded protein is CASSLSTGPGTVAQYF. The J gene is TRBJ2-3, the V gene TRBV27, with 7 bases lining up with TRBD1. This CDR3 spans 16 amino acids. CDR1 is MNHEY and CDR2 is SMNVEV in the germline V gene (reference sequence). Germline trimming cut 0 bases from V and 10 bases from J; bases unmatched to any gene: 13.

This rearrangement joins TRBV5-1 to TRBJ2-7; D possibly corresponds to TRBD1 (6 bases). V dropped 2 bases and J dropped 2 bases, with 11 bases sitting between them. Germline V lookup: CDR1 SGHRS, CDR2 YFSETQ. This CDR3 comprises 14 residues. The CDR3, as DNA: TGCGCCAGCAGCTTTGACAGGACCACCTACGAGCAGTACTTC. Protein: CASSFDRTTYEQYF.

This chain joins TRBV19 and TRBJ1-6; tentatively, D is TRBD1 (6 bases). Germline CDR1 and CDR2: LNHDA and SQIVND (reference sequence). V was pared by 1 base and J by 4 bases, with 20 bases between. The CDR3 covers 19 residues. As DNA, the CDR3 is TGTGCCAGTAGTATAGTGGGATATCCGGTCAGGGGTTATAATTCACCCCTCCACTTT. It encodes CASSIVGYPVRGYNSPLHF.

This clone has just a few counts. The chain has TRBV3-1 (or the pseudogene TRBV3-2) and TRBJ1-5; D ambiguous. Per the germline V gene, CDR1 is LGHDT and CDR2 is YNNKEL (reference sequence). The V end was cut by 6 bases, the J end by 8 bases, with 14 bases between. The CDR3 totals 13 residues. CDR3 nucleotides: TGTGCCAGCAGTGACACGGCGGGCGAGCCCCAGCATTTT. It is translated as CASSDTAGEPQHF.

This rearrangement joins TRBV7-9 to TRBJ2-5; the D gene is possibly TRBD2 (5 bases). The CDR3 length is 16 residues. Trimming pared 0 bases from V and 2 bases from J, leaving 13 bases between. CDR1 is SEHNR and CDR2 is FQNEAQ in the germline V gene (reference sequence). CDR3 loop: CASSLAAGLAQETQYF. CDR3 DNA: TGTGCCAGCAGCTTAGCGGCCGGACTGGCGCAAGAGACCCAGTACTTC.

V and J are TRBV16 and TRBJ2-7; unclear D gene. Trimming stripped 1 base from V and 3 bases from J, with 4 bases between. There are 12 residues in the CDR3. Looked up from germline, CDR1 is KGHSY and CDR2 is FQNENV. The CDR3 nucleotides read TGTGCCAGCAGCCAATTCGGCTACGAGCAGTACTTC. Encoded protein: CASSQFGYEQYF.

This rearrangement joins TRBV27 to TRBJ1-2, with D perhaps matching TRBD1 (5 bases). The CDR3 is 13 amino acids. Germline CDR1 and CDR2: MNHEY and SMNVEV (reference sequence). Trimming removed 2 bases from V and 8 bases from J, with 12 bases in between. In nucleotides, the CDR3 is TGTGCCAGCAGTTTAGCACGCCAGGGCGGCTACACCTTC. It is translated as CASSLARQGGYTF.

The chain couples TRBV21-1 to TRBJ1-1. TRBV21-1 is a recognized pseudogene. This CDR3 is 15 amino acids long. The CDR3 region is CASSKAREECTEAFF. The CDR3 bases are TGTGCCAGCAGCAAAGCGCGGGAAGAGTGCACTGAAGCTTTCTTT.

The V call is TRBV5-1, the J call TRBJ1-2; weak D call: TRBD1 (6 bases). The CDR3 is made up of 17 amino acids. V lost 0 bases to trimming and J lost 0 bases, with 15 bases between them. Germline values: CDR1 SGHRS, CDR2 YFSETQ. Here the CDR3 reads CASSLGAATGANYGYTF. The CDR3 DNA reads as TGCGCCAGCAGCTTGGGGGCCGCGACAGGAGCTAACTATGGCTACACCTTC.

V is TRBV7-2 and J is TRBJ1-1; 10 positions agree with TRBD1. Trimming at V came to 3 bases and at J to 6 bases, leaving 7 bases not matched to a gene. The CDR3 covers 15 residues. Germline V CDR1 and CDR2: SGHTA, FQGNSA. The DNA for the CDR3 is TGTGCCAGCAGCTTCGGACAGGGGGAGAGGTCTGAAGCTTTCTTT. It codes for CASSFGQGERSEAFF.

V is TRBV28 and J is TRBJ1-1; 7 nucleotides line up with TRBD1. The CDR3 is 16 residues long. Germline CDR1 reads MDHEN; CDR2 reads SYDVKM. J was trimmed by 1 base and V by 5 bases; bases with no gene match: 10. The CDR3, as DNA: TGTGCCAGCAGTCCGACAGGGAGGTCAGGGAACACTGAAGCTTTCTTT. Its protein is CASSPTGRSGNTEAFF. Full variable domain (rest looked up from reference TRBV28 and TRBJ1-1): DVKVTQSSRYLVKRTGEKVFLECVQDMDHENMFWYRQDPGLGLRLIYFSYDVKMKEKGDIPEGYSVSREKKERFSLILESASTNQTSMYLCASSPTGRSGNTEAFFGQGTRLTVV.

This chain links TRBV5-6 with TRBJ2-3, with a possible D match to TRBD1 (5 bases). Germline V lookup: CDR1 SGHDT, CDR2 YYEEEE. V lost 1 base to trimming and J lost 4 bases, with 16 bases between them. The CDR3 extends over 16 amino acids. CDR3 DNA: TGTGCCAGCAGCTTGTGGGCAGGGCAAGGTGCAGATACGCAGTATTTT. This codes for CASSLWAGQGADTQYF.

This clone has just a few counts. V and J are TRBV3-1 (or the pseudogene TRBV3-2) and TRBJ2-2; 10 bases map to TRBD1. There are 15 residues in the CDR3. Germline V gene data show CDR1 as LGHDT and CDR2 as YNNKEL (reference sequence). The ends lost 4 bases at V and 6 bases at J; junction bases unmatched: 5. In nucleotides, the CDR3 is TGTGCCAGCAGCCCCCGGGACAGGGGAGCCGGGGAGCTGTTTTTT. Protein: CASSPRDRGAGELFF.